These 16 T cell receptor beta chains originate from one sample sequenced in a study of blood T cells in healthy people across ages. A J-beta primer mix and a sample-barcoded 5' primer were used in a second PCR of roughly 7 to 12 cycles. In TCRdb, the 5' RACE reads were re-called with MiXCR into one record per CDR3 protein. The sample has hundreds of thousands of distinct CDR3 sequences; 49% are singletons. The source material was blood. These receptor sequences come from a woman aged 60-75 years in good health.

The chain carries TRBV6-1 and TRBJ1-4; maybe TRBD1 (5 bases). The CDR3 length is 17 residues. V was trimmed by 2 bases and J by 0 bases, leaving 13 bases between them. CDR1 is MNHNS and CDR2 is SASEGT in the germline V gene. The CDR3 reads CASSEWRDWATNEKLFF. For the CDR3, the DNA is TGTGCCAGCAGTGAATGGCGGGACTGGGCAACTAATGAAAAACTGTTTTTT.

The V and J genes are TRBV5-6 and TRBJ2-5; D may be TRBD1 or TRBD2 (5 bases each). CDR1 and CDR2 from the germline V gene are SGHDT and YYEEEE. The CDR3 contains 13 residues. V gave up 4 bases and J gave up 6 bases, with 13 bases separating them. The CDR3 DNA follows: TGTGCCAGCAGCACGGGACCTTCAAAGACCCAGTACTTC. Its protein product is CASSTGPSKTQYF.

This clonotype has a handful of counts. V is TRBV28 and J is TRBJ2-4; maybe TRBD1 (5 bases). Trimming took off 8 bases at V and 3 bases at J, with 11 bases between the two ends. Germline values: CDR1 MDHEN, CDR2 SYDVKM. The CDR3 runs to 13 residues. The DNA of the CDR3 is TGTGCCAGCCGTCAAGGGGTCAAAAACATTCAGTACTTC. It is translated as CASRQGVKNIQYF. Variable domain in full (rest from reference TRBV28 and TRBJ2-4): DVKVTQSSRYLVKRTGEKVFLECVQDMDHENMFWYRQDPGLGLRLIYFSYDVKMKEKGDIPEGYSVSREKKERFSLILESASTNQTSMYLCASRQGVKNIQYFGAGTRLSVL.

The chain links TRBV11-2 to TRBJ1-1, with 7 bases matching TRBD1. Germline lookup yields CDR1 SGHAT and CDR2 FQNNGV. This CDR3 spans 14 amino acids. Trimming at V came to 6 bases and at J to 5 bases, leaving 9 bases not matched to a gene. In nucleotides, the CDR3 is TGTGCCAGCAGACTTAGGGGGCGCCGGACTGAAGCTTTCTTT. Encoded protein: CASRLRGRRTEAFF.

V gene TRBV29-1 combines with J gene TRBJ2-7; D not certain. With 4 bases removed from V and 2 bases from J, the gap between germline ends came to 15 bases. Germline CDR1 is SQVTM and CDR2 is ANQGSEA. The CDR3 runs 14 residues. CDR3 in amino acids: CSVVSGVSAYEQYF. In DNA, the CDR3 is TGCAGCGTTGTATCCGGCGTATCCGCCTACGAGCAGTACTTC.

As concerns this clonotype: With a much larger clone just one base away, this may be a read error. V and J are TRBV29-1 and TRBJ2-7, with a weak D call TRBD2 (6 bases). The CDR3 contains 14 residues. V lost 2 bases and J lost 7, with 18 bases in between. Germline CDR1 is SQVTM and CDR2 is ANQGSEA. The CDR3 region is CSVERGNLNNEQYF. The CDR3 nucleotides are TGCAGCGTTGAACGGGGGAATCTCAACAATGAGCAGTACTTC.

V and J are TRBV20-1 and TRBJ2-7; D is ambiguous. Per germline, CDR1 DFQATT and CDR2 SNEGSKA (reference sequence). The CDR3 consists of 16 residues. V dropped 3 bases and J dropped 2 bases, with 20 bases sitting between them. CDR3 amino acids: CSARPPDRSTTYEQYF. CDR3 nucleotide sequence: TGCAGTGCTAGGCCCCCGGATAGATCTACTACCTACGAGCAGTACTTC.

This clonotype has just a few counts. The chain recombines TRBV7-2 with TRBJ2-5; 7 nucleotides line up with TRBD1. CDR3 length: 13 amino acids. V lost 4 bases and J lost 12; bases outside the gene matches: 11. Looked up from germline, CDR1 is SGHTA and CDR2 is FQGNSA. The DNA for the CDR3 is TGTGCCAGCAGCTCCTTGGGGCAGGGGGAGAAGTACTTC. Protein sequence: CASSSLGQGEKYF.

The sample holds a few counts of this clonotype. The chain is built from TRBV12-3 or TRBV12-4 and TRBJ1-1, with TRBD1 as a possible D gene (5 bases). The ends were cut back, 2 bases at V and 5 bases at J, with 9 bases in the middle. The CDR3 totals 13 residues. CDR3 sequence: CASSLLWGTEAFF. The CDR3 DNA reads as TGTGCCAGCAGTTTACTATGGGGGACTGAAGCTTTCTTT.

The genes are TRBV10-3 and TRBJ1-1, with D unresolved. CDR1 and CDR2 (germline): ENHRY, SYGVKD. This CDR3 contains 15 residues. The V gene lost 0 bases and the J gene lost 5 bases, with 13 bases spanning the gap. In nucleotides, the CDR3 is TGTGCCATCAGTGAGTCGGAGGGAGGGAGGACTGAAGCTTTCTTT. Encoded protein: CAISESEGGRTEAFF.

As regards this clonotype: A much larger clone lies a single base off, so this may be a read error. The rearrangement links TRBV15 to TRBJ1-6; perhaps TRBD1 as D (5 bases). Germline V gives CDR1 LNHNV, CDR2 YYDKDF (reference sequence). V lost 3 bases to trimming and J lost 9 bases, with 12 bases between them. The CDR3 has 14 residues. CDR3 residues: CATSSGEGTSPLHF. In nucleotides, the CDR3 is TGTGCCACCAGCAGTGGGGAAGGGACTTCACCCCTCCACTTT.

The V and J genes are TRBV28 and TRBJ2-7; D is ambiguous. Germline-derived CDR1 and CDR2 are MDHEN and SYDVKM. Trimming removed 4 bases at V and 3 bases at J, with 10 bases between. The CDR3 spans 13 residues. The CDR3 DNA reads as TGTGCCAGCAGTTCTCGTCCTAGCTACGAGCAGTACTTC. Its protein is CASSSRPSYEQYF.

V usage is TRBV9 and J usage is TRBJ2-7; maybe TRBD2 (5 bases). The V and J ends lost 0 bases and 6 bases respectively, with 10 bases between them. The germline V gene has CDR1 SGDLS and CDR2 YYNGEE. This CDR3 contains 13 residues. The CDR3 loop reads CASSVGDRGEQYF. In nucleotides, the CDR3 is TGTGCCAGCAGCGTAGGAGACCGGGGCGAGCAGTACTTC.

In this sample, this clonotype turned up many times. This chain uses TRBV29-1 with TRBJ2-7; D remains unclear. Trimming cost V 4 bases and J 1 base, with 11 bases left between them. This CDR3 contains 13 residues. Germline CDR1 SQVTM, CDR2 ANQGSEA. The CDR3 coding sequence is TGCAGCGTTGGGCCTGACCATTCCTACGAGCAGTACTTC. Its translation: CSVGPDHSYEQYF.

In its sample, this clonotype was seen many times. This rearrangement joins TRBV5-6 to TRBJ2-7; D is undetermined. V dropped 1 base and J dropped 2 bases, with 7 bases sitting between them. This CDR3 contains 13 residues. CDR1 SGHDT and CDR2 YYEEEE come from the germline V gene. This chain's CDR3 is CASSLSPPYEQYF. The CDR3 DNA sequence: TGTGCCAGCAGCTTGAGCCCCCCCTACGAGCAGTACTTC.

This chain links TRBV9 with TRBJ1-2, with 9 bases lining up with TRBD1. Per the germline V gene, CDR1 is SGDLS and CDR2 is YYNGEE. J was trimmed by 7 bases and V by 4 bases; bases with no gene match: 14. The CDR3 spans 16 residues. CDR3 coding DNA: TGTGCCAGCAGCTCCACTCAGGGGGGACAGGGTTTTGGCTACACCTTC. It specifies CASSSTQGGQGFGYTF.